This TCR beta chain was captured by sequencing in a study of control samples from healthy donors and cancer patients. Profiling relied on immunoSEQ multiplex PCR, and the TCRdb table lists in-frame clones only, not all of them. The sample yields approximately 81,000 clones, around 94% seen once. V was pared by 4 bases and J by 2 bases, with 9 bases between. This CDR3 is built from 13 residues. The germline V gene encodes CDR1 SGDLS and CDR2 YYNGEE. The chain couples TRBV9 to TRBJ1-1; D remains unclear. The source is a woman under 30 in good health. The sample comprised blood. CDR3 in DNA: TGTGCCAGCAGCCCGACGGAAAACACTGAAGCTTTCTTT. Translation: CASSPTENTEAFF.